A single T cell receptor (beta chain) is shown here with its context. This sample was taken from a study of blood T cell repertoires in COVID-19. Overall study context: Acute-phase and convalescent COVID-19 samples originated in the United States, Italy and Spain. T cells, B-cell-depleted T cells, or PBMCs supplied cDNA or gDNA.

Authors' processing steps: By means of reference gene primer amplification, nucleated cell counts were estimated. Sequencing used immunoSEQ multiplex PCR; TCRdb keeps in-frame clones, though not all of them. That table furnishes V, J and clone size, whereas the DNA furnished D and trimming. Of some 160,000 clones in the sample, roughly 80% were seen once. The V segment lost 4 bases and the J segment 4 bases; nucleotides outside the gene matches: 14. The CDR3 is made up of 20 amino acids. The V gene's germline CDR1 is MDHEN and CDR2 SYDVKM. The TCR was taken from a man in his sixties or seventies with active or convalescent COVID-19. Sequencing input: peripheral blood. The chain joins TRBV28 to TRBJ2-2; 14 bases align to TRBD2. CDR3 sequence: CASSSPRRLAGGSGTGELFF. The CDR3, as DNA: TGTGCCAGCAGTTCCCCCCGAAGACTAGCGGGAGGGTCGGGCACCGGGGAGCTGTTTTTT. Full variable domain (rest looked up from reference TRBV28 and TRBJ2-2): DVKVTQSSRYLVKRTGEKVFLECVQDMDHENMFWYRQDPGLGLRLIYFSYDVKMKEKGDIPEGYSVSREKKERFSLILESASTNQTSMYLCASSSPRRLAGGSGTGELFFGEGSRLTVL.